This TCR beta chain was found in a study of T cell responses to AZD1222 COVID-19 vaccine. A note on this clone: No antigen is known for it.

CDR3 length: 15 amino acids. CDR1 is KGHSH and CDR2 is LQKENI in the germline V gene. The V end was cut by 0 bases, the J end by 4 bases, with 12 bases between. Broader study findings: Clonal diversity was possibly underestimated, and the donors were mostly white British, with more females. The peak T cell response came first, and repertoires were sampled only after it. At baseline, just five to seven AZD1222 recipients tested seropositive.

Sequenced by immunoSEQ multiplex PCR; TCRdb stores in-frame clones only, minus some. The data show some 130,000 clones, roughly 90% seen once. This clonotype was sampled from an adult in good health. The sample consisted of peripheral blood, taken on day 0 of AZD1222 vaccination. The genes are TRBV18 and TRBJ1-1; a possible D gene is TRBD1 (5 bases). This CDR3 reads CASSPPAGRSTEAFF. CDR3 coding DNA: TGTGCCAGCTCACCACCGGCGGGGCGCAGCACTGAAGCTTTCTTT. Supplemented by reference TRBV18 and TRBJ1-1, the full variable domain reads NAGVMQNPRHLVRRRGQEARLRCSPMKGHSHVYWYRQLPEEGLKFMVYLQKENIIDESGMPKERFSAEFPKEGPSILRIQQVVRGDSAAYFCASSPPAGRSTEAFFGQGTRLTVV.